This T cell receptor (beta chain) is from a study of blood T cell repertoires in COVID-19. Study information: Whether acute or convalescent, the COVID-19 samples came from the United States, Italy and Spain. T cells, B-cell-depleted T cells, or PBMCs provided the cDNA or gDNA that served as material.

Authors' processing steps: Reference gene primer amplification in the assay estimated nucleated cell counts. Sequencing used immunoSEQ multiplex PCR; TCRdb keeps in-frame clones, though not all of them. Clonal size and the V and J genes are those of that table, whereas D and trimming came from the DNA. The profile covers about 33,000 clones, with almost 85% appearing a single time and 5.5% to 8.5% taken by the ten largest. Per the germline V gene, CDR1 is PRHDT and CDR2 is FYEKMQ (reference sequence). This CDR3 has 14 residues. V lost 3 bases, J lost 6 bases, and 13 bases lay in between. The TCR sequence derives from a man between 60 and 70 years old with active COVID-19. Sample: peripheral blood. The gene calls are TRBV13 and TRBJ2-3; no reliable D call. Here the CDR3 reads CASSFPRGADTQYF. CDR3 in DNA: TGTGCCAGCAGCTTCCCCCGTGGAGCGGATACGCAGTATTTT.